The 10 T cell receptor beta chains in this list originate from one sample, sequenced in a study of PD-1 blockade in classical Hodgkin lymphoma. Profiling relied on immunoSEQ multiplex PCR, and the TCRdb table lists in-frame clones only, not all of them. The sample holds roughly 81,000 clones, 92% seen once. Every patient relapsed after autologous stem cell transplantation, and brentuximab vedotin exposure varied. The material was peripheral blood mononuclear cells (PBMCs), obtained before the second cycle of nivolumab. The receptors come from a human donor with classical Hodgkin lymphoma.

The J gene is TRBJ1-5, the V gene TRBV19; no clear D gene. The CDR3 extends over 15 amino acids. Germline assignment: CDR1 LNHDA and CDR2 SQIVND (reference sequence). With 4 bases removed from V and 0 bases from J, the gap between germline ends came to 10 bases. CDR3 sequence reads: CASSTDRSSNQPQHF. The CDR3 nucleotides read TGTGCCAGTAGTACGGACCGTAGTAGCAATCAGCCCCAGCATTTT.

This clone appeared a single time. The CDR3 nucleotides read TGTGCCAGCAGTTTACCAGGGGGCAACACTGAAGCTTTCTTT. This sequence encodes CASSLPGGNTEAFF. V is TRBV28 and J is TRBJ1-1; 8 bases align to TRBD1. Trimming removed 2 bases from V and 2 bases from J; junction bases left unmatched: 1. In germline, CDR1 is MDHEN, CDR2 SYDVKM. The CDR3 spans 14 residues.

V gene TRBV27 combines with J gene TRBJ2-1; 7 bases fit TRBD1. The CDR3 contains 14 residues. CDR1 MNHEY and CDR2 SMNVEV come from the germline V gene (reference sequence). V shed 5 bases, J shed 6 bases, and the junction held 7 bases outside the gene matches. CDR3 nucleotide sequence: TGTGCCAGCAGTGTGGGACAGAATTCCAATGAGCAGTTCTTC. Its protein product is CASSVGQNSNEQFF.

This clone has only one observation. The chain links TRBV7-7 to TRBJ2-7; TRBD2 aligns across 8 bases. In germline, CDR1 is SSHAT, CDR2 FNYEAQ (reference sequence). CDR3 length: 12 residues. CDR3 coding DNA: TGTGCTATCCTCAAGCGGGAGTTAGGGCAGTACTTC. Its translation: CAILKRELGQYF.

The CDR3 nucleotides read TGTGCCAGTAAGGACCCGGGGGTGAACACTGAAGCTTTCTTT. Protein product: CASKDPGVNTEAFF. V usage is TRBV19 and J usage is TRBJ1-1, with D possibly being TRBD1 (5 bases). Germline lookup yields CDR1 LNHDA and CDR2 SQIVND (reference sequence). CDR3 length: 14 amino acids. Between the trimmed V and J ends, which lost 7 bases and 0 bases, there was a span of 12 bases.

The chain employs TRBV23-1 and TRBJ1-2, with unresolved D. TRBV23-1 is assigned to the ORF class and has an uncertain function. V was pared by 2 bases and J by 6 bases, with 10 bases between. CDR3 length: 13 amino acids. In nucleotides, the CDR3 is TGCGCCAGCAGTCAACGGGCGCGGGATGGCTACACCTTC. Residues: CASSQRARDGYTF.

This chain joins TRBV7-9 and TRBJ1-2; 8 bases agree with TRBD1. Germline lookup yields CDR1 SEHNR and CDR2 FQNEAQ (reference sequence). The V and J ends lost 2 bases and 2 bases, in that order; junction bases with no gene match: 1. This CDR3 has 14 residues. CDR3 sequence: CASSLTGGNYGYTF. As DNA, the CDR3 is TGTGCCAGCAGCTTAACAGGGGGAAACTATGGCTACACCTTC. The full variable domain, completed using reference TRBV7-9 and TRBJ1-2, is DTGVSQNPRHKITKRGQNVTFRCDPISEHNRLYWYRQTLGQGPEFLTYFQNEAQLEKSRLLSDRFSAERPKGSFSTLEIQRTEQGDSAMYLCASSLTGGNYGYTFGSGTRLTVV.

This chain joins TRBV27 and TRBJ2-3, with D possibly being TRBD1 (6 bases). This CDR3 comprises 18 residues. Deletions cut 6 bases from V and 2 bases from J, with 24 bases between. The germline V gene encodes CDR1 MNHEY and CDR2 SMNVEV (reference sequence). DNA for the CDR3: TGTGCCAGCAGGCCCGGTGGGTACAGGGCAGACGACACAGATACGCAGTATTTT. The encoded protein is CASRPGGYRADDTDTQYF.

The CDR3 loop is CASSEVFIVGTGGTYEQYF. In DNA, the CDR3 is TGTGCCAGCAGTGAGGTCTTTATTGTGGGGACAGGGGGGACCTACGAGCAGTACTTC. This chain uses TRBV28 with TRBJ2-7; 11 nucleotides line up with TRBD1. From germline, CDR1 is MDHEN and CDR2 SYDVKM. The CDR3 totals 19 residues. V was pared by 5 bases and J by 2 bases, with 17 bases of the junction left unmatched. Supplemented by reference TRBV28 and TRBJ2-7, the full variable domain reads DVKVTQSSRYLVKRTGEKVFLECVQDMDHENMFWYRQDPGLGLRLIYFSYDVKMKEKGDIPEGYSVSREKKERFSLILESASTNQTSMYLCASSEVFIVGTGGTYEQYFGPGTRLTVT.

The chain is built from TRBV5-6 and TRBJ1-1, with D unresolved. V lost 0 bases, J lost 2 bases, and 11 bases lay in between. The CDR3 loop spans 15 amino acids. Germline CDR1 and CDR2: SGHDT and YYEEEE. The CDR3 nucleotides read TGTGCCAGCAGCTTGGGTACAGCTGTAAACACTGAAGCTTTCTTT. It translates to CASSLGTAVNTEAFF.